These 8 T cell receptor beta chains came from one sample sequenced in a study of vaccination and CD4 T cells after COVID-19. The treatment is: approximately 9-day PBMC culture with coronavirus spike peptide pools or control peptides (ViraFEST assay). Sequenced with the Oncomine TCR Beta short-read assay was DNA taken from cultured CD4+ T cells. TCRdb recomputed calls from the PCR reads with MiXCR, one row per CDR3 protein. The sample yields approximately 17,000 distinct CDR3 sequences, approximately 31% seen once. For these receptors, no antigen is known. The sample consisted of cultured CD4+ T cells from blood. The receptors come from a human donor with COVID-19.

Worth noting for this clonotype: Mismatch with germline at one junction end may stem from a read error. The rearrangement links TRBV12-3 or TRBV12-4 to TRBJ2-1; tentatively, D is TRBD1 or TRBD2 (5 bases each). This CDR3 contains 14 residues. CDR3 nucleotides: TGTGCCAGCGGGACCAGGGTCCTTTACAATGAGCAGTCCTTC. It is translated as CASGTRVLYNEQSF.

This clonotype turned up a few times. The V gene is TRBV21-1, the J gene TRBJ2-3; the table's D call, TRBD1, was not checked against the DNA. TRBV21-1 is a documented pseudogene. The CDR3 runs 16 residues. The CDR3 spells CASSTPTGQGVGAQYF. The CDR3 DNA follows: TGTGCCAGCAGCACGCCGACGGGACAGGGCGTTGGTGCGCAGTATTTT.

This clonotype occurred a few times. The genes are TRBV7-9 and TRBJ1-2; 7 bases agree with TRBD1. J gave up 7 bases and V 1 base, and 6 bases lay outside the gene matches. Germline V lookup: CDR1 SEHNR, CDR2 FQNEAQ (reference sequence). The length of the CDR3 is 14 residues. Written as DNA, the CDR3 is TGTGCCAGCAGCTTAGACATACAGGGGATTGGCTACACCTTC. Amino acid sequence: CASSLDIQGIGYTF.

V usage is TRBV9 and J usage is TRBJ2-1; the match to TRBD2 covers 10 bases. Germline CDR1 reads SGDLS; CDR2 reads YYNGEE. This CDR3 has 15 residues. The V gene end was trimmed by 1 base and the J gene end by 9 bases; junction bases not matched to a gene: 7. CDR3 in amino acids: CASSVIGTSVSEQFF. The CDR3 DNA is TGTGCCAGCAGCGTAATCGGGACTAGCGTCAGTGAGCAGTTCTTC.

The V and J genes are TRBV7-9 and TRBJ1-1; no definite D call. V lost 5 bases, J lost 9 bases, and 10 bases lay in between. Germline-derived CDR1 and CDR2 are SEHNR and FQNEAQ (reference sequence). The CDR3 is 11 residues long. The CDR3 loop reads CASSPSVKAFF. For the CDR3, the DNA is TGTGCCAGCAGCCCTTCTGTTAAAGCTTTCTTT.

This clonotype was detected a few times. The chain's CDR3 is CASSLGTGVTGELFF. The CDR3 DNA reads TGTGCCAGCAGCTTAGGGACAGGGGTCACCGGGGAGCTGTTTTTT. This chain connects TRBV7-9 to TRBJ2-2; 9 nucleotides line up with TRBD1. Unmatched junction bases numbered 1, after V lost 1 base and J lost 4 bases. Looked up from germline, CDR1 is SEHNR and CDR2 is FQNEAQ (reference sequence). CDR3 length: 15 residues.

The chain recombines TRBV30 with TRBJ2-7, with D possibly being TRBD2 (6 bases). V was cut by 2 bases and J by 6 bases, with 14 bases left in between. CDR1 GTSNPN and CDR2 SVGIG come from the germline V gene (reference sequence). This CDR3 has 13 residues. CDR3 nucleotide sequence: TGTGCCTGGAGTTTAGGACTACCTCGCGAGCAGTACTTC. Residues: CAWSLGLPREQYF.

This clonotype was observed a handful of times. The chain has TRBV28 and TRBJ1-5; D ambiguous. Germline V gene data show CDR1 as MDHEN and CDR2 as SYDVKM. This CDR3 contains 12 residues. Trimming removed 7 bases at V and 7 bases at J, with 11 bases between. CDR3 sequence reads: CASNQSEQPQHF. In nucleotides, the CDR3 is TGTGCCAGCAACCAATCGGAGCAGCCCCAGCATTTT.